The next 17 T cell receptor beta chains were all read from a single sample in a study of neurological immune-mediated disorders. TCRdb reprocessed the 5' RACE reads with MiXCR, giving one entry per CDR3 protein. The repertoire holds some 86,000 distinct CDR3 sequences, with 2.5% to 3% as singletons. Material: PBMCs. Receptor source: a woman in her twenties or thirties with multiple sclerosis.

This clonotype was detected ten times or more. The chain is built from TRBV5-1 and TRBJ1-2; 9 nucleotides align to TRBD1. Per germline, CDR1 SGHRS and CDR2 YFSETQ. With 3 bases clipped from V and 4 bases from J, the junction kept 7 bases outside the gene matches. The CDR3 spans 15 residues. Written as DNA, the CDR3 is TGCGCCAGCAGCTGGGACAGGGCGGGAGCCTATGGCTACACCTTC. The encoded protein is CASSWDRAGAYGYTF.

The sample holds many counts of this clonotype. The rearrangement joins TRBV20-1 to TRBJ1-2; possible D gene TRBD1, 6 bases. With 0 bases removed from V and 8 bases from J, the gap between germline ends came to 19 bases. Germline assignment: CDR1 DFQATT and CDR2 SNEGSKA (reference sequence). CDR3 size: 15 residues. CDR3 sequence reads: CSARDAVGAGDGYTF. CDR3 DNA: TGCAGTGCTAGAGATGCCGTTGGGGCAGGGGACGGCTACACCTTC.

This clonotype showed up many times. The chain uses TRBV20-1 and TRBJ2-2; 15 nucleotides agree with TRBD2. V shed 5 bases and J 7 bases; nucleotides not matched to a gene: 5. CDR3 size: 15 residues. Germline V gene data show CDR1 as DFQATT and CDR2 as SNEGSKA (reference sequence). The CDR3 nucleotides are TGCAGTGCTCGGACTAGCGGGAGGGATAGCGGGGAGCTGTTTTTT. Protein: CSARTSGRDSGELFF.

This clonotype was recorded many times. The chain employs TRBV20-1 and TRBJ2-3; TRBD2 aligns across 7 bases. This CDR3 region has 13 residues. V was clipped by 4 bases and J by 3 bases; unmatched bases: 4. In germline, CDR1 is DFQATT, CDR2 SNEGSKA (reference sequence). CDR3 bases: TGCAGTGCTAACCGGGAGGAAACAGATACGCAGTATTTT. Translation: CSANREETDTQYF.

Many counts were recorded for this clonotype. The chain combines TRBV11-3 with TRBJ2-1; D is unresolved. The CDR3 has 14 residues. V was cut by 8 bases and J by 1 base, with 12 bases left in between. Looked up from germline, CDR1 is SGHNT and CDR2 is YENEEA. CDR3 in DNA: TGTGCCAGCCGGTCGGCTGGGTCCTACAATGAGCAGTTCTTC. It specifies CASRSAGSYNEQFF.

In regard to this clonotype: A read error may produce the germline difference seen at one junction end. The chain combines TRBV28 with TRBJ2-3; no clear D. Germline-derived CDR1 and CDR2 are MDHEN and SYDVKM. The CDR3 spans 12 residues. The CDR3 nucleotides are TGTGACAGCAGTACCCTGGGAGATACGCAGTATTTT. Encoded protein: CDSSTLGDTQYF.

This clonotype was seen ten or more times. The chain carries TRBV29-1 and TRBJ2-7; D is undetermined. Trimming pared 2 bases from V and 2 bases from J, leaving 7 bases between. Germline CDR1 and CDR2: SQVTM and ANQGSEA. This CDR3 is built from 12 residues. CDR3 nucleotide sequence: TGCAGCGTTGAACAGCCCCCCTACGAGCAGTACTTC. It codes for CSVEQPPYEQYF.

This clonotype appeared many times. An end of the junction does not agree with germline; a read error may underlie this. J is TRBJ2-7 and V is TRBV20-1, with D possibly called TRBD1 or TRBD2 (5 bases each). The CDR3 totals 15 residues. CDR1 and CDR2 (germline): DFQATT, SNEGSKA (reference sequence). The CDR3 DNA reads TGCAGTGCTGGAGACAGCTCCGGGGTTGATTACGAGCAGTACTTC. This gives the protein CSAGDSSGVDYEQYF.

This clonotype was counted many times. The rearrangement joins TRBV20-1 to TRBJ2-1; D might be TRBD1 (6 bases). CDR3 length equals 15 residues. Germline V CDR1 and CDR2: DFQATT, SNEGSKA (reference sequence). V lost 4 bases and J 7 bases, leaving 20 bases between the germline ends. CDR3: CSAKKFRGSWNEQFF. The CDR3 DNA reads TGCAGTGCTAAGAAATTTAGGGGGTCATGGAATGAGCAGTTCTTC.

This clonotype has a count of ten or more. The chain uses TRBV20-1 and TRBJ1-6; tentatively, D is TRBD1 (5 bases). V lost 2 bases and J lost 6, with 14 bases in between. The CDR3 has 15 residues. Germline V gives CDR1 DFQATT, CDR2 SNEGSKA (reference sequence). The CDR3 DNA is TGCAGTGCTAGACGACAGTCAGGCGGTAATTCACCCCTCCACTTT. Encoded protein: CSARRQSGGNSPLHF.

This clonotype was detected many times. This chain connects TRBV7-2 to TRBJ1-1; maybe TRBD1 (6 bases). Trimming stripped 1 base from V and 0 bases from J, with 9 bases between. Germline loops: CDR1 SGHTA, CDR2 FQGNSA. CDR3 size: 15 residues. In DNA, the CDR3 is TGTGCCAGCAGCTTAGGGGGACATGTGAACACTGAAGCTTTCTTT. This encodes CASSLGGHVNTEAFF.

This clonotype occurred many times. This rearrangement joins TRBV20-1 to TRBJ1-1, with a possible D match to TRBD1 (5 bases). The CDR3 runs 14 residues. Deletions cut 6 bases from V and 1 base from J, with 15 bases between. In germline, CDR1 is DFQATT, CDR2 SNEGSKA (reference sequence). CDR3 nucleotides: TGCAGTGCCGCCGGGGCCTCGGCGAACACTGAAGCTTTCTTT. This encodes CSAAGASANTEAFF.

At least ten counts were recorded for this clonotype. The chain has TRBV6-4 and TRBJ2-2; the D is unclear. V was trimmed by 2 bases and J by 2 bases, leaving 6 bases between them. The CDR3 is 14 amino acids. Germline loops: CDR1 MRHNA, CDR2 SNTAGT. This CDR3 reads CASSDDTNTGELFF. Written as DNA, the CDR3 is TGTGCCAGCAGTGACGACACCAACACCGGGGAGCTGTTTTTT.

This clonotype has ten or more counts. V is TRBV24-1 and J is TRBJ2-3; D is unresolved. The CDR3 contains 13 residues. Trimming took off 4 bases at V and 2 bases at J, with 6 bases between the two ends. Germline V gives CDR1 KGHDR, CDR2 SFDVKD. CDR3 protein: CATSDRNTDTQYF. The CDR3 DNA reads as TGTGCCACCAGTGACCGGAACACAGATACGCAGTATTTT.

This clonotype was recorded at least ten times. The chain is built from TRBV3-1 and TRBJ1-2, with D unclear. V gave up 0 bases and J gave up 4 bases, with 15 bases separating them. Germline lookup yields CDR1 LGHDT and CDR2 YNNKEL (reference sequence). This CDR3 has 16 amino acids. CDR3 nucleotide sequence: TGTGCCAGCAGCCAAGACTCCAGTCGCGGGTCCTATGGCTACACCTTC. This gives the protein CASSQDSSRGSYGYTF.

This clonotype was found many times. The gene calls are TRBV5-4 and TRBJ2-5; TRBD2 matches at 8 bases. Per the germline V gene, CDR1 is SGHNT and CDR2 is YYREEE (reference sequence). V shed 1 base, J shed 3 bases, and the junction held 5 bases outside the gene matches. The CDR3 is 15 amino acids. The CDR3 nucleotides are TGTGCCAGCAGCTTGTTCCTAGCGGGTGAAGAGACCCAGTACTTC. This translates into CASSLFLAGEETQYF.

This clonotype was seen repeatedly, ten times or more. CDR3 sequence (DNA): TGTGCCAGCAGCAAACCACTGCGGGAGGAGAACACCGGGGAGCTGTTTTTT. Translated: CASSKPLREENTGELFF. The chain uses TRBV21-1 and TRBJ2-2; the D call of TRBD2 is as the table states it, not checked on the DNA. TRBV21-1 is shown as a pseudogene. The CDR3 runs to 17 residues.